The source of this T cell receptor beta chain is a study of vaccination effects on CD4 cells after COVID-19. Turning to this clone: Its antigen is as yet unknown.

Culturing for 10 to 11 days preceded CD4+ T cell isolation. Participants each got two BNT162b2 or mRNA-1273 vaccine doses. From germline, CDR1 is SGHDT and CDR2 YYEEEE. The CDR3 totals 14 residues. The V end lost 0 bases, the J end lost 3 bases, and 7 bases lay between the germline ends. Study outcomes and limitations: Pronounced clonal contraction occurred in clones induced by infection and by vaccine late after vaccination.

The repertoire was sequenced with immunoSEQ multiplex PCR; TCRdb's copy has only in-frame clones and lacks some. The data contain some 60,000 clones, under 85% of them seen just once; the ten biggest clones take up 3.5% to 5%. The TCR originated in a human donor who received a COVID-19 vaccine. The chain employs TRBV5-6 and TRBJ1-5, with D tentatively TRBD1 (5 bases). The specimen was CD4+ T cells from PBMCs cultured without peptide, collected after COVID-19 vaccination. CDR3 in amino acids: CASSLGQSNQPQHF. CDR3 bases: TGTGCCAGCAGCTTGGGACAGTCCAATCAGCCCCAGCATTTT.